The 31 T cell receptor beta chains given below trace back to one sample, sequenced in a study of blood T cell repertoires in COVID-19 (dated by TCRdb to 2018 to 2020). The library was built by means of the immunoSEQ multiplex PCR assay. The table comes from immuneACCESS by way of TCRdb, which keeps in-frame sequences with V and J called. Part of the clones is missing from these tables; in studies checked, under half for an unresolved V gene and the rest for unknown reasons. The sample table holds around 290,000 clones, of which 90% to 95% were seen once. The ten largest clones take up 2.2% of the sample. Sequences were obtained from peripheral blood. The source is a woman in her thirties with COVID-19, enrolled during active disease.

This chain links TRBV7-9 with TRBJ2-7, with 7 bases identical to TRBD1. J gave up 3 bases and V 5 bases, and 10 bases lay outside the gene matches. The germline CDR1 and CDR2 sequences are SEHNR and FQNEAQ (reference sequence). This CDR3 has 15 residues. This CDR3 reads CASSPKMDRSYEQYF. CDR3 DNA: TGTGCCAGCAGCCCGAAAATGGACAGGAGCTACGAGCAGTACTTC.

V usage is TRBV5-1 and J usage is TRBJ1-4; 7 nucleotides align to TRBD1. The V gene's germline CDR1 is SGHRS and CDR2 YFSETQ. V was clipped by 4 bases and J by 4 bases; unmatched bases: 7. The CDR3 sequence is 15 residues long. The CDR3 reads CASSGRDSLNEKLFF. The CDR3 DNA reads TGCGCCAGCAGCGGCCGGGACAGTCTTAATGAAAAACTGTTTTTT.

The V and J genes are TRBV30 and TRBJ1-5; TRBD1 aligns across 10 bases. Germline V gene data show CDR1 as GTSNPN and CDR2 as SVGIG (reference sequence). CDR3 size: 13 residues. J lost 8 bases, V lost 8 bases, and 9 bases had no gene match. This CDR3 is CAGQRGTGEPQHF. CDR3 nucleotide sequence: TGTGCCGGACAGAGGGGGACAGGGGAGCCCCAGCATTTT.

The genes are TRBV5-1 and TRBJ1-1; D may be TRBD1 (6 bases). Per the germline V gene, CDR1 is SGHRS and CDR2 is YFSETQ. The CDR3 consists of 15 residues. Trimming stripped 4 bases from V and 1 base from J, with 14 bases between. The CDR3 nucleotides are TGCGCCAGCAGCACCCGACAGGCGCCGAACACTGAAGCTTTCTTT. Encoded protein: CASSTRQAPNTEAFF.

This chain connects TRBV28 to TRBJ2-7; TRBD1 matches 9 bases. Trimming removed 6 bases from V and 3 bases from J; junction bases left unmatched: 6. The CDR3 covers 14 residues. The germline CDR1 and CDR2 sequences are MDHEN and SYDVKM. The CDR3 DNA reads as TGTGCCAGCAGACTTGGACAGGGGATCTACGAGCAGTACTTC. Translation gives CASRLGQGIYEQYF.

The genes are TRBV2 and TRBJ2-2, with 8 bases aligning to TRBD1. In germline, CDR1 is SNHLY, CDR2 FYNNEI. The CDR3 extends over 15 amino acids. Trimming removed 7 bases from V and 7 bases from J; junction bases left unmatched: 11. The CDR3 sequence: CASTERTGLGGELFF. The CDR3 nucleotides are TGTGCCAGCACCGAACGGACAGGGTTAGGCGGGGAGCTGTTTTTT. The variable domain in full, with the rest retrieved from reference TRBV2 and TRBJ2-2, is EPEVTQTPSHQVTQMGQEVILRCVPISNHLYFYWYRQILGQKVEFLVSFYNNEISEKSEIFDDQFSVERPDGSNFTLKIRSTKLEDSAMYFCASTERTGLGGELFFGEGSRLTVL.

The CDR3 DNA reads as TGTGCCAGCAGCAAATGGGCTGGACGGACAGGGGACCACGAGCAGTACTTC. Encoded protein: CASSKWAGRTGDHEQYF. The chain employs TRBV21-1 and TRBJ2-7; the tabulated D call, TRBD1, remains unverified against the DNA. TRBV21-1 is marked as a pseudogene. The CDR3 sequence is 17 residues long.

CDR3: CASRPAGSTDTQYF. For the CDR3, the DNA is TGTGCCAGCAGACCAGCGGGGTCCACAGATACGCAGTATTTT. J is TRBJ2-3 and V is TRBV6-5; 7 nucleotides line up with TRBD2. CDR3 length equals 14 residues. Trimming took 6 bases from V and 2 from J; bases not matched to a gene: 5. From germline, CDR1 is MNHEY and CDR2 SVGAGI.

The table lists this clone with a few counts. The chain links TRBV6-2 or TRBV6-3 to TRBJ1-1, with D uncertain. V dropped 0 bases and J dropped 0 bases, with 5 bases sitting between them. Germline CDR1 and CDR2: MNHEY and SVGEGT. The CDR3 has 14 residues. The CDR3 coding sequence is TGTGCCAGCAGTTACTCTACTGTGAACACTGAAGCTTTCTTT. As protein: CASSYSTVNTEAFF.

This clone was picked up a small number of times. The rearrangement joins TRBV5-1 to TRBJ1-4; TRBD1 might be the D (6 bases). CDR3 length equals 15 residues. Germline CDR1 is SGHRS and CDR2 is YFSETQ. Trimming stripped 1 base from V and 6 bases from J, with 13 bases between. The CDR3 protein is CASSLRGIRDEKLFF. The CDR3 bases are TGCGCCAGCAGCTTGAGGGGGATAAGAGATGAAAAACTGTTTTTT.

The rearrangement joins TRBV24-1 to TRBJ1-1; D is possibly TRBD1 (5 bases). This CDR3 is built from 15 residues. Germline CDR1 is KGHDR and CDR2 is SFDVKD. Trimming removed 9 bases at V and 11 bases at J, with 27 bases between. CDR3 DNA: TGTGCCACCCCACGATACTTCGACAGCCGATGTATGGCTTTCTTT. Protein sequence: CATPRYFDSRCMAFF.

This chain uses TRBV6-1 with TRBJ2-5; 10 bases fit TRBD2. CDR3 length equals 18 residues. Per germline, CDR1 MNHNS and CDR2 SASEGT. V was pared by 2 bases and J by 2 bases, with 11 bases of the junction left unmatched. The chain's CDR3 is CASSEQSPGLAQQETQYF. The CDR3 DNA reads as TGTGCCAGCAGTGAACAGTCCCCGGGACTAGCGCAGCAAGAGACCCAGTACTTC.

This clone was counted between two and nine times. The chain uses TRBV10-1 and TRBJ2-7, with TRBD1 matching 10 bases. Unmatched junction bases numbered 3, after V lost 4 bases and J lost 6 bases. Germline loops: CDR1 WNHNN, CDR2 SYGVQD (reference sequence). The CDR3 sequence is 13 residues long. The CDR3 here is CASSGDRGTEQYF. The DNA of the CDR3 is TGCGCCAGCAGTGGGGACAGGGGAACCGAGCAGTACTTC.

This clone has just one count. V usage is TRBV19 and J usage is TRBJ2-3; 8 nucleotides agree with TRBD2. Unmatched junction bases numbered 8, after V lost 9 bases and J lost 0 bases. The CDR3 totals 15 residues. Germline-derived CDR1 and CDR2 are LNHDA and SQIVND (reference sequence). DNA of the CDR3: TGTGCCAGCAGCACTAGCGGCCCCAGCACAGATACGCAGTATTTT. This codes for CASSTSGPSTDTQYF.

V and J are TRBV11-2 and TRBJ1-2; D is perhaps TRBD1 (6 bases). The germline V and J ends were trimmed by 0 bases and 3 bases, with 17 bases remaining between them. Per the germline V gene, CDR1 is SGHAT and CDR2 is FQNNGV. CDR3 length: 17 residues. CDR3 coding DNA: TGTGCCAGCAGCTTAGAGTATGGGGGGGCGCGTGACTATGGCTACACCTTC. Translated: CASSLEYGGARDYGYTF.

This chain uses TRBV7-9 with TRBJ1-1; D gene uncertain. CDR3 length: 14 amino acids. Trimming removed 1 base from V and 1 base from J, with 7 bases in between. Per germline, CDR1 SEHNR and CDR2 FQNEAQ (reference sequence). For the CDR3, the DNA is TGTGCCAGCAGCTTAGTGTCAGGGAACACTGAAGCTTTCTTT. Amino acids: CASSLVSGNTEAFF.

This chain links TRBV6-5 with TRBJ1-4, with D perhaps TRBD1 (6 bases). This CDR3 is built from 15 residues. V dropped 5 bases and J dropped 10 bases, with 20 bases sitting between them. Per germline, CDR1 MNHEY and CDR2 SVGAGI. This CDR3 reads CASSPLGGGEGKLFF. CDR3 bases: TGTGCCAGCAGTCCCTTAGGCGGGGGCGAGGGAAAACTGTTTTTT.

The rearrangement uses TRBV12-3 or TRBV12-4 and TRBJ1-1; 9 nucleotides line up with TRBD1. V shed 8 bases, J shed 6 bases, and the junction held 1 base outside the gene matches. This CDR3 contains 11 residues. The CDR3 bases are TGTGCCAGCCGGACAGGGGCTGAAGCTTTCTTT. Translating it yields CASRTGAEAFF.

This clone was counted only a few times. The CDR3 loop is CASSWGLDDYNEQFF. The CDR3 DNA reads as TGTGCCAGCAGCTGGGGACTAGACGACTACAATGAGCAGTTCTTC. The genes are TRBV7-2 and TRBJ2-1; 8 bases match TRBD2. Germline V gene sequence: CDR1 SGHTA, CDR2 FQGNSA. The ends lost 4 bases at V and 3 bases at J; junction bases unmatched: 5. The CDR3 sequence is 15 residues long. Filled out from reference TRBV7-2 and TRBJ2-1, the complete variable domain reads GAGVSQSPSNKVTEKGKDVELRCDPISGHTALYWYRQSLGQGLEFLIYFQGNSAPDKSGLPSDRFSAERTGGSVSTLTIQRTQQEDSAVYLCASSWGLDDYNEQFFGPGTRLTVL.

CDR3 sequence reads: CASSLVTASGSSYNEQFF. The CDR3 DNA is TGTGCCAGCAGCTTAGTCACCGCTAGCGGGAGCTCCTACAATGAGCAGTTCTTC. The chain recombines TRBV7-8 with TRBJ2-1, with 10 positions matching TRBD2. This CDR3 region has 18 residues. In germline, CDR1 is SGHVS, CDR2 FQNEAQ. Trimming at V came to 1 base and at J to 0 bases, leaving 6 bases not matched to a gene.

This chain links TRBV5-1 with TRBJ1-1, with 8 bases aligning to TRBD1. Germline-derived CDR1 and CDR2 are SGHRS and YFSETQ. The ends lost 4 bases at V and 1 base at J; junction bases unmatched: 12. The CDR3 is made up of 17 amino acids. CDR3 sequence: CASSREHPGTGNTEAFF. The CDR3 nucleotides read TGCGCCAGCAGCCGTGAACACCCCGGGACAGGGAACACTGAAGCTTTCTTT.

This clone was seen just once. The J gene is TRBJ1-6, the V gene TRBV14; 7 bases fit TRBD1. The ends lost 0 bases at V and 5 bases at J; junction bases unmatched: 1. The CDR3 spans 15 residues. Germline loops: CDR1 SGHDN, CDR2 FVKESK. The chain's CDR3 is CASSQDTGDNSPLHF. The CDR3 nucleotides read TGTGCCAGCAGCCAAGATACAGGGGATAATTCACCCCTCCACTTT.

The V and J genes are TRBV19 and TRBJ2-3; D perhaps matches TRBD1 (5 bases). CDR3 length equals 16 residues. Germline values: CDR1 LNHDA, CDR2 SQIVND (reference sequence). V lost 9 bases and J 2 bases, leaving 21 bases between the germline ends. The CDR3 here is CASAGLTPGPTDTQYF. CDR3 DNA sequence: TGTGCCAGCGCAGGGCTAACCCCTGGGCCCACAGATACGCAGTATTTT.

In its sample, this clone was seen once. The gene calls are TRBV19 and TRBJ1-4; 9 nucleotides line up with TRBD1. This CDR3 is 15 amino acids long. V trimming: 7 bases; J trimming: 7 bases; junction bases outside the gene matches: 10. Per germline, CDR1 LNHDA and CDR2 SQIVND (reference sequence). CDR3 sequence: CASTSVQGAGEKLFF. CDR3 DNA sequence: TGTGCCAGTACGTCGGTACAGGGGGCTGGTGAAAAACTGTTTTTT.

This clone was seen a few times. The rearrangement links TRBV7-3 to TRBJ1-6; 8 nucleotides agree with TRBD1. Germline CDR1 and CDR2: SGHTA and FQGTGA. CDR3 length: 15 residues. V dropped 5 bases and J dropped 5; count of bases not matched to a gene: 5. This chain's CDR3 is CASSLMGQDNSPLHF. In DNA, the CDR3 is TGTGCCAGCAGCCTTATGGGACAGGATAATTCACCCCTCCACTTT. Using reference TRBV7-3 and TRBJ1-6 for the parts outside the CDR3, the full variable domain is GAGVSQTPSNKVTEKGKYVELRCDPISGHTALYWYRQSLGQGPEFLIYFQGTGAADDSGLPNDRFFAVRPEGSVSTLKIQRTERGDSAVYLCASSLMGQDNSPLHFGNGTRLTVT.

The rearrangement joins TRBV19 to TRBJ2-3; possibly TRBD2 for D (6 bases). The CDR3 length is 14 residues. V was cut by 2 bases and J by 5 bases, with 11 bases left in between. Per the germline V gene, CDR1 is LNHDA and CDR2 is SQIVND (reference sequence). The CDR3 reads CASSILGREDTQYF. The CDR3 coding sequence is TGTGCCAGTAGTATACTGGGGCGGGAAGATACGCAGTATTTT.

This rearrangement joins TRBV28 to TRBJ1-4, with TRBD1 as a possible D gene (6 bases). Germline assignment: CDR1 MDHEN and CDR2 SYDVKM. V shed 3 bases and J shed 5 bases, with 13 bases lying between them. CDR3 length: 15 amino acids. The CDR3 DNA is TGTGCCAGCAGTTTTGGAGGGGGGGGGAATGAAAAACTGTTTTTT. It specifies CASSFGGGGNEKLFF.

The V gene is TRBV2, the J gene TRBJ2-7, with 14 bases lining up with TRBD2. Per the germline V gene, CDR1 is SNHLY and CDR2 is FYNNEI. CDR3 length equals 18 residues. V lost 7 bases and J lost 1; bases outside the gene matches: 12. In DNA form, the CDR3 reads TGTGCCAGCACCCCCGAAGGGACTAGCGGGAGTAGGTCCTACGAGCAGTACTTC. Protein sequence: CASTPEGTSGSRSYEQYF.

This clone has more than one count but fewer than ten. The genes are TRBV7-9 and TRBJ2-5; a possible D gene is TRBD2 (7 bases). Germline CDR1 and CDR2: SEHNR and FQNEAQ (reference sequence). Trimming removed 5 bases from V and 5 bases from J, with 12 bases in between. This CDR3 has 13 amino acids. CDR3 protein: CASSRGASETQYF. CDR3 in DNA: TGTGCCAGCAGCCGGGGGGCCTCGGAGACCCAGTACTTC.

The CDR3 DNA follows: TGTGCCAGCTCACCATCTCTCGGACAGGTCGTTTATGGCTACACCTTC. It is translated as CASSPSLGQVVYGYTF. The chain combines TRBV18 with TRBJ1-2; 7 nucleotides align to TRBD1. The germline CDR1 and CDR2 sequences are KGHSH and LQKENI. J gave up 5 bases and V 2 bases, and 11 bases lay outside the gene matches. The CDR3 has 16 residues.

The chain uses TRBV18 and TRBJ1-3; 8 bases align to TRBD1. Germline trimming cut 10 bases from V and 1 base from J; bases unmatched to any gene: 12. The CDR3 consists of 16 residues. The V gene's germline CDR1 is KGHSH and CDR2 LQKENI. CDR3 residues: CATRASGGASGNTIYF. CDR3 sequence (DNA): TGTGCCACCCGGGCCTCAGGGGGCGCATCTGGAAACACCATATATTTT.